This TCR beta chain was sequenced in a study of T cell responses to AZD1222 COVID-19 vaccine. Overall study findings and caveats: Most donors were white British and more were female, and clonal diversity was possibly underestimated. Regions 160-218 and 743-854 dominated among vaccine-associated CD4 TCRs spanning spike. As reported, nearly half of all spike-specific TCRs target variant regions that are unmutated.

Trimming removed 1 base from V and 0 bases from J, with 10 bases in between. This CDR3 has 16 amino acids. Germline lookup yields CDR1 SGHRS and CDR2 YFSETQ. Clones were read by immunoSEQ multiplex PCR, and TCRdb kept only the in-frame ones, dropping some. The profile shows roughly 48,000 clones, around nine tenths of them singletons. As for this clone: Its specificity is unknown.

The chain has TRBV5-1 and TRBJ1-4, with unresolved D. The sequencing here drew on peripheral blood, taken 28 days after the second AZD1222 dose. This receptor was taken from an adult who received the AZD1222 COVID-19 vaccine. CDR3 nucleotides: TGCGCCAGCAGCTTGTCCTCTACAACAACTAATGAAAAACTGTTTTTT. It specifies CASSLSSTTTNEKLFF.